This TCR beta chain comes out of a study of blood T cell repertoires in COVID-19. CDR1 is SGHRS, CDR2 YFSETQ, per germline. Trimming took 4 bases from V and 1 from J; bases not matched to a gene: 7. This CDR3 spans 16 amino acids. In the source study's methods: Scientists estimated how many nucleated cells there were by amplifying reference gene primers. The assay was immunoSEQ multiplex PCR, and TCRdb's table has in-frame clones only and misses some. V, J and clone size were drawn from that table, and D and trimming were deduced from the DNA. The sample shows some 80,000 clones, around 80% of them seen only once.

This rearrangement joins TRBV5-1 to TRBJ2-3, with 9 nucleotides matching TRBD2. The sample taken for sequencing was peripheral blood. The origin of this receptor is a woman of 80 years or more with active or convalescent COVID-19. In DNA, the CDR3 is TGCGCCAGCAGCACGGGACTAGCAGAGGGCACAGATACGCAGTATTTT. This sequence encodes CASSTGLAEGTDTQYF.